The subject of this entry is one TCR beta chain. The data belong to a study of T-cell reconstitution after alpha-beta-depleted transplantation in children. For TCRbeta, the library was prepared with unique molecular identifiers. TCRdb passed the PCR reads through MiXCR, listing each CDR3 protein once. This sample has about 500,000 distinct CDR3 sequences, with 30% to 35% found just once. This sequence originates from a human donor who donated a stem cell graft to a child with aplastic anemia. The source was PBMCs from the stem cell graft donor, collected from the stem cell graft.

CDR3: CASSPSSAYEQYF. The CDR3 DNA follows: TGTGCCAGCAGTCCCTCCAGTGCCTACGAGCAGTACTTC. This rearrangement joins TRBV6-6 to TRBJ2-7, with D hard to call. Germline V gene data show CDR1 as MNHNY and CDR2 as SVGAGI (reference sequence). Between the trimmed V and J ends, which lost 5 bases and 2 bases, there was a span of 10 bases. The length of the CDR3 is 13 residues.